This T cell receptor beta chain was identified in a study of blood T cell repertoires in COVID-19. Across the study: PBMCs, B-cell-depleted T cells, or T cells were the source of the cDNA or gDNA that made up the material.

Data came from immunoSEQ multiplex PCR; TCRdb stores just in-frame clones and leaves some out. The sample carries fewer than 75,000 clones, around four fifths recorded once. The germline V gene encodes CDR1 SGHRS and CDR2 YFSETQ. Trimming at V came to 4 bases and at J to 3 bases, leaving 5 bases not matched to a gene. CDR3 length: 15 residues. The sample consisted of peripheral blood. This receptor was obtained from a human donor in a cohort sampled during active COVID-19. This sequence joins TRBV5-1 and TRBJ2-7, with 12 bases matching TRBD1. The CDR3 DNA sequence: TGCGCCAGCAGCCCCCGGGACAGGGGGCTCTACGAGCAGTACTTC. Amino acids: CASSPRDRGLYEQYF.